A selection of T cell receptor beta chains follows, all from one sample in a study of T-cell reconstitution after alpha-beta-depleted transplantation in children. MiXCR, applied by TCRdb to the PCR reads, yields one record per CDR3 protein. Found here are over 200,000 distinct CDR3 sequences, around 9.6% of them singletons; the top ten hold 5% to 7%. The source was PBMCs from the stem cell graft donor, collected from the stem cell graft. The receptors derive from a human donor who donated a stem cell graft to a child with acute lymphoblastic leukemia. Each CDR3 is given with its conserved first and last residue. A D gene is named only where the DNA matches it firmly. Size is stated for part of the rows, as once, few or many counts, or as a class when the clone is expanded.

CDR3: CASSPINYGYTF
DNA: TGTGCCAGCAGCCCAATCAACTATGGCTACACCTTC
V: TRBV3-1
size: few
D: .
J: TRBJ1-2

CDR3: CASSQESGAGYTIYF
DNA: TGCGCCAGCAGCCAAGAATCGGGGGCGGGTTACACCATATATTTT
V: TRBV4-1
size: .
D: .
J: TRBJ1-3

CDR3: CSARGRGPTYEQYF
DNA: TGCAGTGCTAGAGGCAGGGGCCCCACCTACGAGCAGTACTTC
V: TRBV20-1
size: many
D: .
J: TRBJ2-7

CDR3: CASSTGQTATEAFF
DNA: TGTGCCAGTAGTACGGGACAGACAGCTACTGAAGCTTTCTTT
V: TRBV19
size: many
D: TRBD1
J: TRBJ1-1

CDR3: CASNLAGATQETQYF
DNA: TGTGCCAGCAACTTAGCGGGGGCGACCCAAGAGACCCAGTACTTC
V: TRBV7-9
size: few
D: TRBD2
J: TRBJ2-5

CDR3: CASSLEGSGGTRQFF
DNA: TGTGCCAGCAGCTTAGAGGGTAGCGGGGGGACCCGGCAGTTCTTC
V: TRBV11-2
size: few
D: TRBD2
J: TRBJ2-1

CDR3: CSASVPGMGQPQHF
DNA: TGCAGTGCTAGTGTCCCAGGGATGGGTCAGCCCCAGCATTTT
V: TRBV20-1
size: few
D: .
J: TRBJ1-5

CDR3: CATSDATGASQETQYF
DNA: TGTGCCACCAGTGATGCGACAGGGGCTTCCCAAGAGACCCAGTACTTC
V: TRBV24-1
size: many
D: TRBD1
J: TRBJ2-5

CDR3: CASSEGRILEAFF
DNA: TGTGCCAGCAGTGAAGGCAGAATACTTGAAGCTTTCTTT
V: TRBV6-1
size: few
D: .
J: TRBJ1-1

CDR3: CASSLARTIRGTEAFF
DNA: TGTGCCAGCAGTTTAGCCCGGACAATTAGGGGCACTGAAGCTTTCTTT
V: TRBV12-3/TRBV12-4
size: many
D: .
J: TRBJ1-1

CDR3: CASSRGRTEAFF
DNA: TGTGCCAGCAGTAGAGGACGGACCGAAGCTTTCTTT
V: TRBV12-3/TRBV12-4
size: many
D: .
J: TRBJ1-1

CDR3: CASSLQGVGGTEAFF
DNA: TGTGCCAGCAGCTTACAAGGGGTGGGGGGGACTGAAGCTTTCTTT
V: TRBV7-9
size: .
D: .
J: TRBJ1-1

CDR3: CASSLGGAGSSNQPQHF
DNA: TGTGCCAGCAGCTTAGGAGGGGCCGGGTCGAGCAATCAGCCCCAGCATTTT
V: TRBV11-2
size: few
D: .
J: TRBJ1-5

CDR3: CASSFPTGELFF
DNA: TGTGCCAGCAGCTTTCCCACCGGGGAGCTGTTTTTT
V: TRBV7-2
size: many
D: .
J: TRBJ2-2

CDR3: CASSAGGRGETQYF
DNA: TGTGCCAGCAGCGCCGGGGGCCGCGGAGAGACCCAGTACTTC
V: TRBV9
size: many
D: .
J: TRBJ2-5

CDR3: CASSELPNYNEQFF
DNA: TGTGCCAGCAGTGAACTCCCGAACTACAATGAGCAGTTCTTC
V: TRBV6-1
size: .
D: .
J: TRBJ2-1

CDR3: CASNTPSDRAVNSPLHF
DNA: TGTGCCAGCAACACTCCGTCCGACAGGGCCGTTAATTCACCCCTCCACTTT
V: TRBV5-6
size: few
D: TRBD1
J: TRBJ1-6

CDR3: CASSRVLNTEAFF
DNA: TGTGCCAGCTCACGCGTGCTGAACACTGAAGCTTTCTTT
V: TRBV18
size: many
D: .
J: TRBJ1-1

CDR3: CASSEGTGVNQPQHF
DNA: TGTGCCAGCAGTGAAGGGACAGGGGTCAATCAGCCCCAGCATTTT
V: TRBV6-1
size: few
D: TRBD1
J: TRBJ1-5

CDR3: CASSASQGTDTQYF
DNA: TGTGCCAGCAGCGCTAGTCAGGGCACAGATACGCAGTATTTT
V: TRBV7-9
size: few
D: .
J: TRBJ2-3

CDR3: CASAYTSGRFNEQFF
DNA: TGTGCCAGCGCTTACACTAGCGGGAGATTCAATGAGCAGTTCTTC
V: TRBV6-5
size: few
D: TRBD2
J: TRBJ2-1

CDR3: CSASPGQGAPREQYF
DNA: TGCAGTGCTAGCCCGGGACAGGGGGCGCCGAGGGAGCAGTACTTC
V: TRBV20-1
size: .
D: TRBD1
J: TRBJ2-7

CDR3: CASSDSGGRETQYF
DNA: TGTGCCAGCAGCGACTCAGGGGGCCGAGAGACCCAGTACTTC
V: TRBV7-2
size: few
D: TRBD1
J: TRBJ2-5

CDR3: CSAYTETSYEQYF
DNA: TGCAGTGCTTACACTGAGACTTCCTACGAGCAGTACTTC
V: TRBV20-1
size: few
D: .
J: TRBJ2-7

CDR3: CSVDGLIMSLNTEAFF
DNA: TGCAGCGTTGACGGACTCATAATGTCTTTGAACACTGAAGCTTTCTTT
V: TRBV29-1
size: .
D: .
J: TRBJ1-1

CDR3: CASSLGRGREQFF
DNA: TGTGCCAGCAGTTTGGGCAGGGGGCGGGAGCAGTTCTTC
V: TRBV12-3/TRBV12-4
size: few
D: TRBD1
J: TRBJ2-1

CDR3: CASSQLITSEGETQYF
DNA: TGTGCCAGCAGCCAATTAATAACTAGCGAGGGGGAGACCCAGTACTTC
V: TRBV4-2
size: many
D: TRBD2
J: TRBJ2-5

CDR3: CASSDTGGAKNEQFF
DNA: TGTGCCAGCAGCGATACCGGGGGGGCCAAGAATGAGCAGTTCTTC
V: TRBV4-2
size: few
D: TRBD2
J: TRBJ2-1

CDR3: CASRRGTGDETQYF
DNA: TGTGCCAGCAGACGCGGGACAGGAGATGAGACCCAGTACTTC
V: TRBV3-1
size: .
D: TRBD1
J: TRBJ2-5

CDR3: CASSFGTEVNQPQHF
DNA: TGTGCCAGCAGCTTTGGGACAGAAGTTAATCAGCCCCAGCATTTT
V: TRBV7-2
size: few
D: TRBD1
J: TRBJ1-5

CDR3: CATSGDRSGNTIYF
DNA: TGTGCCACCAGCGGGGACAGGTCTGGAAACACCATATATTTT
V: TRBV15
size: many
D: TRBD1
J: TRBJ1-3

CDR3: CASSDTPNQPQHF
DNA: TGTGCCAGCAGTGACACACCCAATCAGCCCCAGCATTTT
V: TRBV6-4
size: few
D: .
J: TRBJ1-5

CDR3: CASRDGHSNQPQHF
DNA: TGTGCCAGCAGGGACGGACACTCCAATCAGCCCCAGCATTTT
V: TRBV12-3/TRBV12-4
size: many
D: .
J: TRBJ1-5

CDR3: CSVRGQRPYEQYF
DNA: TGCAGCGTTCGGGGGCAAAGACCCTACGAGCAGTACTTC
V: TRBV29-1
size: .
D: .
J: TRBJ2-7

CDR3: CASSFNRQETQYF
DNA: TGTGCCAGCAGTTTCAACAGACAAGAGACCCAGTACTTC
V: TRBV12-3/TRBV12-4
size: many
D: .
J: TRBJ2-5

CDR3: CASRLTGYTSGNTIYF
DNA: TGTGCCAGCAGGTTGACAGGGTATACCTCTGGAAACACCATATATTTT
V: TRBV28
size: few
D: TRBD1
J: TRBJ1-3

CDR3: CSAYGQGSSYEQYF
DNA: TGCAGTGCCTATGGACAGGGCAGCTCCTACGAGCAGTACTTC
V: TRBV20-1
size: .
D: TRBD1
J: TRBJ2-7

CDR3: CASSVSGLAGDEQYF
DNA: TGTGCCAGTAGTGTCTCGGGACTAGCGGGGGACGAGCAGTACTTC
V: TRBV19
size: few
D: TRBD2
J: TRBJ2-7

CDR3: CASSKSTEAFF
DNA: TGTGCCAGCAGTAAGAGCACTGAAGCTTTCTTT
V: TRBV14
size: .
D: .
J: TRBJ1-1

CDR3: CASSQGQGAWETQYF
DNA: TGTGCCAGCAGCCAAGGACAGGGGGCTTGGGAGACCCAGTACTTC
V: TRBV3-1
size: .
D: TRBD1
J: TRBJ2-5

CDR3: CASNQQGAETQYF
DNA: TGTGCCAGCAACCAACAGGGAGCGGAGACCCAGTACTTC
V: TRBV3-1
size: few
D: .
J: TRBJ2-5

CDR3: CAISDMGGRQETQYF
DNA: TGTGCCATCAGTGATATGGGGGGTCGCCAAGAGACCCAGTACTTC
V: TRBV10-3
size: many
D: .
J: TRBJ2-5

CDR3: CASISDSYGYTF
DNA: TGTGCCAGCATCAGCGACAGCTATGGCTACACCTTC
V: TRBV12-3/TRBV12-4
size: many
D: .
J: TRBJ1-2

CDR3: CASSLAGVDTEAFF
DNA: TGTGCCAGCAGTTTAGCAGGGGTTGACACTGAAGCTTTCTTT
V: TRBV27
size: many
D: .
J: TRBJ1-1

CDR3: CASSLSIAGSQPQHF
DNA: TGTGCCAGCAGTTTATCGATTGCAGGTAGTCAGCCCCAGCATTTT
V: TRBV27
size: once
D: .
J: TRBJ1-5

CDR3: CSASGQGNSFYTF
DNA: TGCAGTGCTAGCGGACAGGGGAATTCCTTCTACACCTTC
V: TRBV20-1
size: many
D: TRBD1
J: TRBJ1-2

CDR3: CSGTGAIEAFF
DNA: TGCAGCGGAACAGGGGCTATCGAAGCTTTCTTT
V: TRBV29-1
size: .
D: TRBD1
J: TRBJ1-1

CDR3: CAISDLGGNEQFF
DNA: TGTGCCATCAGTGATTTGGGGGGCAATGAGCAGTTCTTC
V: TRBV10-3
size: .
D: .
J: TRBJ2-1

CDR3: CSVYQGRSSDEQFF
DNA: TGCAGCGTGTACCAAGGCAGGAGTAGCGATGAGCAGTTCTTC
V: TRBV29-1
size: many
D: .
J: TRBJ2-1

CDR3: CSATFNSGNTIYF
DNA: TGCAGTGCTACTTTCAACTCTGGAAACACCATATATTTT
V: TRBV20-1
size: many
D: .
J: TRBJ1-3

CDR3: CAISGNDGQFF
DNA: TGTGCCATCAGTGGTAACGATGGGCAGTTCTTC
V: TRBV10-3
size: many
D: .
J: TRBJ2-1

CDR3: CAISPNLNTGELFF
DNA: TGTGCCATCAGTCCCAATCTTAACACCGGGGAGCTGTTTTTT
V: TRBV10-3
size: .
D: .
J: TRBJ2-2

CDR3: CASSQGLLPNQPQHF
DNA: TGCGCCAGCAGCCAAGGGCTCCTACCCAATCAGCCCCAGCATTTT
V: TRBV4-3
size: few
D: .
J: TRBJ1-5

CDR3: CASSQGGRGAALGGNTIYF
DNA: TGTGCCAGCAGCCAAGGCGGCAGGGGAGCCGCTCTGGGTGGAAACACCATATATTTT
V: TRBV4-2
size: .
D: .
J: TRBJ1-3

CDR3: CASSPIRTGELFF
DNA: TGTGCCAGCAGCCCTATAAGAACCGGGGAGCTGTTTTTT
V: TRBV11-2
size: few
D: .
J: TRBJ2-2

CDR3: CASSLGPGTAGNTIYF
DNA: TGTGCCAGCAGCTTAGGGCCCGGGACAGCTGGAAACACCATATATTTT
V: TRBV11-2
size: many
D: TRBD1
J: TRBJ1-3

CDR3: CAFYAGREQYF
DNA: TGTGCCTTTTACGCAGGGCGCGAGCAGTACTTC
V: TRBV7-9
size: many
D: .
J: TRBJ2-7

CDR3: CASSLAGTVYEQYF
DNA: TGTGCCAGCAGCTTAGCCGGGACAGTCTACGAGCAGTACTTC
V: TRBV7-2
size: .
D: TRBD1
J: TRBJ2-7

CDR3: CASSQTGGFTDTQYF
DNA: TGTGCCAGCAGCCAAACAGGGGGCTTCACAGATACGCAGTATTTT
V: TRBV4-2
size: many
D: TRBD1
J: TRBJ2-3